A few counts support the clone carrying this T cell receptor beta chain. Antigen unknown. The sample is drawn from a study of T cells in Graves' hyperthyroidism and ophthalmopathy. Study-wide points: Blood also showed most of the thyroid clonotypes that were expanded above 0.001.

It was RNA transcripts that yielded the amplified TCR beta CDR3 regions. The HTBI primer set served for first-round RT-PCR of the TCR CDR3. TCRdb recomputed calls from the multiplex PCR reads with MiXCR, one row per CDR3 protein. The sample includes around 360,000 distinct CDR3 sequences, 12% to 15% of them seen just once. The CDR3 is 14 residues long. Trimming removed 6 bases at V and 2 bases at J, with 12 bases between. Germline V gives CDR1 MDHEN, CDR2 SYDVKM. Source material: blood. This TCR came from a woman aged 60-75 years with Graves' ophthalmopathy. The V call is TRBV28, the J call TRBJ2-3; TRBD2 is a possible D gene (5 bases). CDR3 amino acids: CASSLSETTDTQYF. CDR3 sequence (DNA): TGTGCCAGCAGCCTTAGCGAGACCACAGATACGCAGTATTTT.